A single sample is the source of the 14 T cell receptor beta chains below, sequenced in a study of cytomegalovirus exposure and HLA in healthy donors. Use of 60 Vbeta and 13 Jbeta primers characterized the PCR. TCRdb's table, derived via immunoSEQ multiplex PCR, lists solely in-frame clones and lacks some. The sample holds approximately 180,000 clones, roughly 80% seen once. Sequenced sample: PBMCs. The receptors stem from a woman younger than 30 in good health and CMV-seronegative.

The rearrangement links TRBV18 to TRBJ1-1, with no clear D. There are 14 residues in the CDR3. The V gene's germline CDR1 is KGHSH and CDR2 LQKENI. Trimming took off 6 bases at V and 8 bases at J, with 19 bases between the two ends. CDR3 nucleotides: TGTGCCAGCTCGCGAGCGGTAGTGGATGGAGAAGCTTTCTTT. It codes for CASSRAVVDGEAFF.

The gene calls are TRBV5-1 and TRBJ2-1; the match to TRBD2 covers 8 bases. The CDR3 loop spans 16 amino acids. From germline, CDR1 is SGHRS and CDR2 YFSETQ. After removal of 3 bases from V and 9 bases from J, the junction contained 14 bases not matched to a gene. The CDR3: CASSSLLAVERAEQFF. The CDR3 bases are TGCGCCAGCAGCTCCCTACTAGCGGTTGAGCGGGCTGAGCAGTTCTTC.

V gene TRBV5-1 combines with J gene TRBJ2-1, with 12 bases that match TRBD2. The germline CDR1 and CDR2 sequences are SGHRS and YFSETQ. CDR3 size: 16 residues. The V and J ends lost 4 bases and 1 base, in that order; junction bases with no gene match: 3. This CDR3 reads CASSRLAGDSYNEQFF. CDR3 in DNA: TGCGCCAGCAGCCGACTAGCGGGAGATTCCTACAATGAGCAGTTCTTC.

CDR3 sequence reads: CASSLGSGGGDTQYF. The CDR3 DNA follows: TGCGCCAGCAGCTTGGGGAGCGGGGGCGGAGATACGCAGTATTTT. The chain is built from TRBV5-1 and TRBJ2-3; TRBD2 agrees at 8 bases. The J segment lost 5 bases and the V segment lost 0 bases, leaving 5 bases of the junction unmatched. Per germline, CDR1 SGHRS and CDR2 YFSETQ. This CDR3 comprises 15 residues.

The rearrangement uses TRBV28 and TRBJ2-7; a possible D gene is TRBD1 (6 bases). This CDR3 region has 14 residues. V was pared by 5 bases and J by 2 bases, with 13 bases between. From germline, CDR1 is MDHEN and CDR2 SYDVKM. The CDR3 sequence is CASSLQGITYEQYF. As DNA, the CDR3 is TGTGCCAGCAGTCTACAGGGTATAACCTACGAGCAGTACTTC.

The genes are TRBV7-2 and TRBJ2-7; D gene ambiguous. CDR1 and CDR2 from the germline V gene are SGHTA and FQGNSA. V was shortened by 5 bases and J by 2 bases, with 10 bases between the two germline ends. The CDR3 loop spans 13 amino acids. CDR3 sequence: CASSPVRAYEQYF. DNA of the CDR3: TGTGCCAGCAGCCCAGTACGGGCCTACGAGCAGTACTTC.

This CDR3 reads CASRTSGGSSYNEQFF. CDR3 DNA sequence: TGTGCCAGCAGGACTAGCGGTGGGAGCTCCTACAATGAGCAGTTCTTC. The rearrangement uses TRBV27 and TRBJ2-1; 9 nucleotides agree with TRBD2. Germline V lookup: CDR1 MNHEY, CDR2 SMNVEV (reference sequence). V was pared by 6 bases and J by 0 bases, with 6 bases of the junction left unmatched. The CDR3 covers 16 residues.

The CDR3 loop is CASSSGGGVDSDTQYF. CDR3 bases: TGTGCCAGCAGCTCCGGGGGAGGGGTAGACAGTGATACGCAGTATTTT. The rearrangement links TRBV7-2 to TRBJ2-3, with 7 bases that match TRBD2. Germline V gene sequence: CDR1 SGHTA, CDR2 FQGNSA. Unmatched junction bases numbered 13, after V lost 4 bases and J lost 6 bases. The CDR3 contains 16 residues.

The rearrangement joins TRBV7-9 to TRBJ2-7; D might be TRBD2 (5 bases). V was clipped by 0 bases and J by 3 bases, with 12 bases between them. CDR1 SEHNR and CDR2 FQNEAQ come from the germline V gene (reference sequence). The CDR3 is 15 residues long. CDR3 DNA sequence: TGTGCCAGCAGCTTAGCCGGCGACTACCTCTACGAGCAGTACTTC. This translates into CASSLAGDYLYEQYF. Full variable domain (remainder filled in from reference TRBV7-9 and TRBJ2-7): DTGVSQNPRHKITKRGQNVTFRCDPISEHNRLYWYRQTLGQGPEFLTYFQNEAQLEKSRLLSDRFSAERPKGSFSTLEIQRTEQGDSAMYLCASSLAGDYLYEQYFGPGTRLTVT.

V and J are TRBV5-1 and TRBJ2-7; D perhaps matches TRBD1 (5 bases). This CDR3 comprises 12 residues. V was trimmed by 2 bases and J by 6 bases, leaving 9 bases between them. The germline gives CDR1 SGHRS, CDR2 YFSETQ. The chain's CDR3 is CASSFEGAEQYF. The DNA for the CDR3 is TGCGCCAGCAGCTTTGAAGGGGCCGAGCAGTACTTC.

The chain has TRBV28 and TRBJ2-5; 15 positions agree with TRBD2. This CDR3 has 17 amino acids. V shed 5 bases, J shed 5 bases, and the junction held 9 bases outside the gene matches. The germline CDR1 and CDR2 sequences are MDHEN and SYDVKM. The CDR3 region is CASSTRTSGRAGETQYF. CDR3 nucleotides: TGTGCCAGCAGTACACGGACTAGCGGGAGGGCCGGGGAGACCCAGTACTTC.

Only a few counts were recorded for this clone. The rearrangement links TRBV27 to TRBJ2-6, with 7 bases fitting TRBD1. Losses at the gene ends were 8 bases for V and 0 bases for J; bases not matched to a gene: 13. The CDR3 is 18 residues long. CDR1 is MNHEY and CDR2 is SMNVEV in the germline V gene (reference sequence). CDR3 region: CASFRLGQPPSGANVLTF. In nucleotides, the CDR3 is TGTGCCAGCTTTCGATTGGGACAGCCTCCCTCTGGGGCCAACGTCCTGACTTTC. Based on the CDR3 plus reference TRBV27 and TRBJ2-6, the full variable domain is EAQVTQNPRYLITVTGKKLTVTCSQNMNHEYMSWYRQDPGLGLRQIYYSMNVEVTDKGDVPEGYKVSRKEKRNFPLILESPSPNQTSLYFCASFRLGQPPSGANVLTFGAGSRLTVL.

V usage is TRBV6-6 and J usage is TRBJ2-1; 8 nucleotides agree with TRBD2. The CDR3 extends over 16 amino acids. V shed 6 bases and J 2 bases; nucleotides not matched to a gene: 9. Germline V gene data show CDR1 as MNHNY and CDR2 as SVGAGI (reference sequence). CDR3 coding DNA: TGTGCCAGCAGCTTACTAGCGGAGCCCCCCTACAATGAGCAGTTCTTC. This encodes CASSLLAEPPYNEQFF.

The chain recombines TRBV25-1 with TRBJ1-3; D unresolved. V lost 8 bases to trimming and J lost 0 bases, with 8 bases between them. The CDR3 consists of 13 residues. Germline V lookup: CDR1 MGHDK, CDR2 SYGVNS. The CDR3 spells CASSTVSGNTIYF. DNA for the CDR3: TGTGCCAGCTCGACTGTCTCTGGAAACACCATATATTTT.